Listed here are 27 T cell receptor beta chains from one sample, sequenced in a study of PD-L1 blockade in urothelial cancer. Sequenced by immunoSEQ multiplex PCR; TCRdb stores in-frame clones only, minus some. The repertoire holds tens of thousands of clones, with roughly 80% as singletons. The sequencing here drew on PBMCs, taken around atezolizumab (anti-PD-L1) treatment. The receptors come from a man between 70 and 80 years old with urothelial cancer.

This rearrangement joins TRBV19 to TRBJ2-3, with D unclear. V dropped 4 bases and J dropped 3 bases, with 17 bases sitting between them. Germline V gene lookup returns CDR1 LNHDA and CDR2 SQIVND (reference sequence). This CDR3 is built from 16 residues. In DNA form, the CDR3 reads TGTGCCAGTAGTACAACCCTAGTAAGGAATACAGATACGCAGTATTTT. Its protein is CASSTTLVRNTDTQYF. The whole variable domain, remainder taken from reference TRBV19 and TRBJ2-3, is DGGITQSPKYLFRKEGQNVTLSCEQNLNHDAMYWYRQDPGQGLRLIYYSQIVNDFQKGDIAEGYSVSREKKESFPLTVTSAQKNPTAFYLCASSTTLVRNTDTQYFGPGTRLTVL.

This sequence joins TRBV5-5 and TRBJ1-3; 9 nucleotides match TRBD1. The trim removed 3 bases at V and 2 bases at J, leaving 0 bases unmatched. The germline CDR1 and CDR2 sequences are SGHKS and YYEKEE (reference sequence). This CDR3 has 14 amino acids. The CDR3 DNA follows: TGTGCCAGCAGCTGGGACAGGGCTGGAAACACCATATATTTT. Encoded protein: CASSWDRAGNTIYF.

The chain has TRBV6-5 and TRBJ2-6; D perhaps matches TRBD1 (6 bases). Germline loops: CDR1 MNHEY, CDR2 SVGAGI. Trimming took 5 bases from V and 1 from J, leaving 9 bases between them. The length of the CDR3 is 15 residues. The CDR3, as DNA: TGTGCCAGCAGTCAACAGGGTTCTGGGGCCAACGTCCTGACTTTC. Its translation: CASSQQGSGANVLTF.

The rearrangement joins TRBV12-5 to TRBJ2-1; the match to TRBD2 covers 9 bases. From germline, CDR1 is LGHNT and CDR2 FRNRAP. V shed 6 bases, J shed 8 bases, and the junction held 11 bases outside the gene matches. CDR3 size: 15 residues. CDR3 loop: CASGAAGGYYDEQFF. The CDR3 DNA reads as TGTGCTAGTGGAGCGGCGGGGGGGTACTATGATGAGCAGTTCTTC.

The chain carries TRBV6-1 and TRBJ2-1; 7 bases are shared with TRBD1. J gave up 7 bases and V 7 bases, and 13 bases lay outside the gene matches. There are 15 residues in the CDR3. Germline V CDR1 and CDR2: MNHNS, SASEGT. This CDR3 reads CASTQGPGTGNEQFF. DNA for the CDR3: TGTGCCAGCACACAGGGGCCCGGGACGGGAAATGAGCAGTTCTTC.

This rearrangement joins TRBV10-3 to TRBJ2-2; 15 nucleotides line up with TRBD2. Germline CDR1 ENHRY, CDR2 SYGVKD. The CDR3 is 17 amino acids. After removal of 6 bases from V and 4 bases from J, the junction contained 6 bases not matched to a gene. CDR3 bases: TGTGCCATCAGCGGACTAGCGGGGGGGCCGACCACCGGGGAGCTGTTTTTT. It translates to CAISGLAGGPTTGELFF.

The J gene is TRBJ2-5, the V gene TRBV9; 14 bases agree with TRBD2. Trimming cost V 0 bases and J 2 bases; bases outside gene matches: 0. The CDR3 totals 16 residues. The V gene's germline CDR1 is SGDLS and CDR2 YYNGEE. CDR3 in amino acids: CASSVGLAGGQETQYF. CDR3 sequence (DNA): TGTGCCAGCAGCGTAGGACTAGCGGGGGGGCAAGAGACCCAGTACTTC.

The chain carries TRBV19 and TRBJ1-5, with D hard to call. With 7 bases removed from V and 4 bases from J, the gap between germline ends came to 20 bases. CDR1 is LNHDA, CDR2 SQIVND, per germline (reference sequence). This CDR3 is built from 16 residues. The CDR3 sequence: CASTTLQAEPNQPQHF. The CDR3 DNA reads as TGTGCCAGTACTACACTTCAGGCCGAACCTAATCAGCCCCAGCATTTT.

In this sample, this clone turned up a few times. This chain uses TRBV7-3 with TRBJ1-4, with TRBD1 identical over 9 bases. The germline gives CDR1 SGHTA, CDR2 FQGTGA. V lost 5 bases, J lost 5 bases, and 3 bases stayed unmatched. The CDR3 spans 14 residues. The CDR3 DNA sequence: TGTGCCAGCAGCCTGGGGACAGGGAATGAAAAACTGTTTTTT. It specifies CASSLGTGNEKLFF.

This clone was recorded only once. The CDR3 DNA sequence: TGTGCCAGCAGCGTAGCCGAAGGGGCGACTAATGAAAAACTGTTTTTT. As protein: CASSVAEGATNEKLFF. V gene TRBV9 combines with J gene TRBJ1-4; the D gene is possibly TRBD1 (5 bases). Between the trimmed V and J ends, which lost 0 bases and 2 bases, there was a span of 11 bases. Germline V gene sequence: CDR1 SGDLS, CDR2 YYNGEE. The CDR3 covers 16 residues.

The rearrangement joins TRBV11-2 to TRBJ2-3; 9 bases align to TRBD2. V gave up 3 bases and J gave up 4 bases; unmatched junction bases: 2. The CDR3 is 14 amino acids. Germline CDR1 SGHAT, CDR2 FQNNGV. CDR3 sequence (DNA): TGTGCCAGCAGCTTTTTAGCGGGAGCAGATACGCAGTATTTT. It specifies CASSFLAGADTQYF.

The CDR3 is CASSLLTSGGLSTDTQYF. DNA for the CDR3: TGTGCCAGCAGCCTTTTGACTAGCGGGGGCCTTAGCACAGATACGCAGTATTTT. This rearrangement joins TRBV11-2 to TRBJ2-3, with 12 bases that match TRBD2. The trim removed 5 bases at V and 0 bases at J, leaving 9 bases unmatched. The CDR3 is made up of 18 amino acids. CDR1 is SGHAT and CDR2 is FQNNGV in the germline V gene.

This clone was detected only once. The gene calls are TRBV9 and TRBJ2-5, with 7 bases that match TRBD2. V was pared by 0 bases and J by 5 bases, with 4 bases of the junction left unmatched. This CDR3 is built from 14 residues. Germline V gene sequence: CDR1 SGDLS, CDR2 YYNGEE. Here the CDR3 DNA reads TGTGCCAGCAGCGTAGCGGGGGGTTTGGAGACCCAGTACTTC. Encoded protein: CASSVAGGLETQYF.

This chain connects TRBV19 to TRBJ1-1; the D gene is possibly TRBD1 (6 bases). Looked up from germline, CDR1 is LNHDA and CDR2 is SQIVND (reference sequence). This CDR3 has 15 amino acids. V was shortened by 6 bases and J by 1 base, with 15 bases between the two germline ends. The CDR3: CASRIQGQGNTEAFF. DNA for the CDR3: TGTGCCAGTAGGATCCAGGGGCAAGGGAACACTGAAGCTTTCTTT.

The chain employs TRBV11-2 and TRBJ2-5; 12 bases fit TRBD2. Trimming at V came to 3 bases and at J to 4 bases, leaving 3 bases not matched to a gene. CDR3 length: 15 residues. The germline V gene has CDR1 SGHAT and CDR2 FQNNGV. The CDR3 region has the DNA TGTGCCAGCAGCTTGGGACTAGCGGGCGTAGAGACCCAGTACTTC. Protein product: CASSLGLAGVETQYF.

The chain recombines TRBV7-9 with TRBJ1-4, with D tentatively TRBD1 (6 bases). Germline V gene data show CDR1 as SEHNR and CDR2 as FQNEAQ (reference sequence). Trimming cost V 6 bases and J 8 bases, with 19 bases left between them. This CDR3 is built from 15 residues. Here the CDR3 DNA reads TGTGCCAGCAGTTCTTACAGGGCCGAAAGGGAAAAACTGTTTTTT. This translates into CASSSYRAEREKLFF.

This rearrangement joins TRBV5-1 to TRBJ2-7; weak D call: TRBD1 (7 bases). V lost 0 bases and J lost 6, with 10 bases in between. The CDR3 contains 13 residues. Germline V lookup: CDR1 SGHRS, CDR2 YFSETQ. As DNA, the CDR3 is TGCGCCAGCAGCTTGGCAGGGGGGACCGAGCAGTACTTC. Residues: CASSLAGGTEQYF.

This clone was detected only once. V is TRBV7-2 and J is TRBJ2-3; perhaps TRBD2 as D (5 bases). The length of the CDR3 is 12 residues. V was clipped by 5 bases and J by 8 bases, with 11 bases between them. CDR1 and CDR2 (germline): SGHTA, FQGNSA. CDR3 loop: CASSPPAGTQYF. DNA of the CDR3: TGTGCCAGCAGCCCTCCGGCGGGTACGCAGTATTTT. The whole variable domain, remainder taken from reference TRBV7-2 and TRBJ2-3, is GAGVSQSPSNKVTEKGKDVELRCDPISGHTALYWYRQSLGQGLEFLIYFQGNSAPDKSGLPSDRFSAERTGGSVSTLTIQRTQQEDSAVYLCASSPPAGTQYFGPGTRLTVL.

This clone was picked up many times. The V gene is TRBV5-6, the J gene TRBJ2-7, with D perhaps TRBD2 (6 bases). The CDR3 is 13 residues long. V shed 2 bases and J shed 0 bases, with 6 bases lying between them. The germline V gene has CDR1 SGHDT and CDR2 YYEEEE. The CDR3 DNA follows: TGTGCCAGCAGCTTCGGGGGCTCCTACGAGCAGTACTTC. Protein product: CASSFGGSYEQYF. Together with reference TRBV5-6 and TRBJ2-7, the CDR3 gives the full variable domain: DAGVTQSPTHLIKTRGQQVTLRCSPKSGHDTVSWYQQALGQGPQFIFQYYEEEERQRGNFPDRFSGHQFPNYSSELNVNALLLGDSALYLCASSFGGSYEQYFGPGTRLTVT.

This sequence joins TRBV19 and TRBJ2-3; TRBD2 aligns across 7 bases. The trim removed 2 bases at V and 0 bases at J, leaving 8 bases unmatched. The CDR3 is 17 amino acids. Germline V lookup: CDR1 LNHDA, CDR2 SQIVND (reference sequence). CDR3 in amino acids: CASSIIASGASTDTQYF. CDR3 nucleotide sequence: TGTGCCAGTAGTATAATAGCTAGCGGAGCTAGCACAGATACGCAGTATTTT.

The chain combines TRBV7-8 with TRBJ2-1; D remains ambiguous. The CDR3 loop spans 15 amino acids. CDR1 SGHVS and CDR2 FQNEAQ come from the germline V gene. The ends were cut back, 1 base at V and 6 bases at J, with 13 bases in the middle. CDR3 bases: TGTGCCAGCAGCTTAGTCCAGTCACCAATCAATGAGCAGTTCTTC. This gives the protein CASSLVQSPINEQFF. The full variable domain, in which reference TRBV7-8 and TRBJ2-1 provide the parts outside the CDR3, is GAGVSQSPRYKVAKRGQDVALRCDPISGHVSLFWYQQALGQGPEFLTYFQNEAQLDKSGLPSDRFFAERPEGSVSTLKIQRTQQEDSAVYLCASSLVQSPINEQFFGPGTRLTVL.

This clone was observed once. This sequence joins TRBV7-9 and TRBJ1-2, with D maybe TRBD1 (6 bases). This CDR3 is built from 12 residues. Germline CDR1 SEHNR, CDR2 FQNEAQ (reference sequence). Trimming shortened V by 2 bases and J by 9 bases, and 10 bases separated the two germline ends. Here the CDR3 DNA reads TGTGCCAGCAGCTTAAAGGGACAAAGCTACACCTTC. Translation gives CASSLKGQSYTF.

Here the CDR3 reads CASRVGQGAISNQPQHF. CDR3 coding DNA: TGTGCCAGTAGGGTGGGACAGGGAGCCATTAGCAATCAGCCCCAGCATTTT. The chain carries TRBV19 and TRBJ1-5, with 9 bases that match TRBD1. The CDR3 covers 17 residues. CDR1 and CDR2 from the germline V gene are LNHDA and SQIVND (reference sequence). Trimming at V came to 6 bases and at J to 0 bases, leaving 9 bases not matched to a gene. The full variable domain, in which reference TRBV19 and TRBJ1-5 provide the parts outside the CDR3, is DGGITQSPKYLFRKEGQNVTLSCEQNLNHDAMYWYRQDPGQGLRLIYYSQIVNDFQKGDIAEGYSVSREKKESFPLTVTSAQKNPTAFYLCASRVGQGAISNQPQHFGDGTRLSIL.

The V and J genes are TRBV9 and TRBJ2-1; 12 bases map to TRBD2. The CDR3 length is 15 residues. Germline trimming cut 6 bases from V and 3 bases from J; bases unmatched to any gene: 4. Germline lookup yields CDR1 SGDLS and CDR2 YYNGEE. CDR3 nucleotides: TGTGCCAGCACTAGCGGGGGGGCCAGCTACAATGAGCAGTTCTTC. Residues: CASTSGGASYNEQFF.

The chain couples TRBV5-4 to TRBJ2-2, with no clear D. The ends were cut back, 2 bases at V and 6 bases at J, with 8 bases in the middle. This CDR3 contains 13 residues. Germline loops: CDR1 SGHNT, CDR2 YYREEE (reference sequence). CDR3 loop: CASSFSGSGELFF. CDR3 bases: TGTGCCAGCAGCTTTTCAGGCTCCGGGGAGCTGTTTTTT.

CDR3 sequence (DNA): TGTGCCAGCAGTCTCACCGGGACTCCAAGCTCCTACAATGAGCAGTTCTTC. Its protein product is CASSLTGTPSSYNEQFF. The chain is built from TRBV2 and TRBJ2-1, with TRBD2 as a possible D gene (6 bases). Trimming took 5 bases from V and 0 from J, leaving 17 bases between them. The CDR3 is 17 amino acids. Germline values: CDR1 SNHLY, CDR2 FYNNEI.

This rearrangement joins TRBV5-1 to TRBJ2-1; D is ambiguous. The CDR3 contains 14 residues. With 0 bases removed from V and 8 bases from J, the gap between germline ends came to 12 bases. Germline CDR1 reads SGHRS; CDR2 reads YFSETQ. This chain's CDR3 is CASSLASRFDEQFF. The CDR3, as DNA: TGCGCCAGCAGCTTGGCTTCTCGGTTCGATGAGCAGTTCTTC.